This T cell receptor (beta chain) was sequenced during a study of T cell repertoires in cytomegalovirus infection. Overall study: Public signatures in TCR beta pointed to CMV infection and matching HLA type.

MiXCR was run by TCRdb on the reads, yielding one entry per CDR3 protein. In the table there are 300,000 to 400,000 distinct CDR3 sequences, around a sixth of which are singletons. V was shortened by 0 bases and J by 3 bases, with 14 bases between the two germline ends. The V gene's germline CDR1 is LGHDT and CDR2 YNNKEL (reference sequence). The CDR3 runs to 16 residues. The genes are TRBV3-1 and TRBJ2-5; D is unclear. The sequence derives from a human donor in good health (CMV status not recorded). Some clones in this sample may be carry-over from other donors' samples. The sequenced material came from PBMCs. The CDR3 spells CASSQDHDDGKETQYF. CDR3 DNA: TGTGCCAGCAGCCAAGATCATGATGATGGCAAAGAGACCCAGTACTTC.